This T cell receptor (beta chain) was sequenced for a study of shared clonotypes between healthy human individuals. The assay was immunoSEQ multiplex PCR, and TCRdb's table has in-frame clones only and misses some. Of a few million clones in the sample, approximately 94% were seen once. Germline V gene lookup returns CDR1 SGHNT and CDR2 YYREEE (reference sequence). The CDR3 length is 15 residues. The V and J ends lost 1 base and 7 bases, in that order; junction bases with no gene match: 6. This TCR was recovered from a man aged 18-30 years in good health. Material for sequencing was naive CD4+ T cells sorted from blood. The subset was: CD45RA+ positively selected. The chain combines TRBV5-4 with TRBJ1-4; 8 positions agree with TRBD1. CDR3 sequence (DNA): TGTGCCAGCAGCTTGCCCGGGACAGGCTTTGAAAAACTGTTTTTT. It is translated as CASSLPGTGFEKLFF. Looking up the rest from reference TRBV5-4 and TRBJ1-4 gives the full variable domain: ETGVTQSPTHLIKTRGQQVTLRCSSQSGHNTVSWYQQALGQGPQFIFQYYREEENGRGNFPPRFSGLQFPNYSSELNVNALELDDSALYLCASSLPGTGFEKLFFGSGTQLSVL.